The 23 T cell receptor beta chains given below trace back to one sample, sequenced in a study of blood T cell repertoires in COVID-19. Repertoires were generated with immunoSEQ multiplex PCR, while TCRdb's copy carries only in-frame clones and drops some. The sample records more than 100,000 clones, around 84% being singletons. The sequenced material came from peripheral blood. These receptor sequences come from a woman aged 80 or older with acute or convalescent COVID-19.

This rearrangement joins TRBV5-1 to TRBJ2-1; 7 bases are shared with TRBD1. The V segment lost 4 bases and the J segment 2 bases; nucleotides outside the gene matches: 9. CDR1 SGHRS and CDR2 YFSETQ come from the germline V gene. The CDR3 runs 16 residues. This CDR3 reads CASSRWTGPPYNEQFF. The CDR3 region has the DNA TGCGCCAGCAGCCGGTGGACAGGACCTCCCTACAATGAGCAGTTCTTC. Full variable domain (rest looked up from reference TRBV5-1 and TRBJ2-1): KAGVTQTPRYLIKTRGQQVTLSCSPISGHRSVSWYQQTPGQGLQFLFEYFSETQRNKGNFPGRFSGRQFSNSRSEMNVSTLELGDSALYLCASSRWTGPPYNEQFFGPGTRLTVL.

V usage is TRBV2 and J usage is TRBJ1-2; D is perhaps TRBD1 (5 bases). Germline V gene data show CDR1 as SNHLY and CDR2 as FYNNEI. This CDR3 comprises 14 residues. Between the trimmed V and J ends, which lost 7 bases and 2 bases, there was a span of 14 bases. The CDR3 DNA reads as TGTGCCAGCAAAGACAGAATCCTCAACTATGGCTACACCTTC. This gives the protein CASKDRILNYGYTF.

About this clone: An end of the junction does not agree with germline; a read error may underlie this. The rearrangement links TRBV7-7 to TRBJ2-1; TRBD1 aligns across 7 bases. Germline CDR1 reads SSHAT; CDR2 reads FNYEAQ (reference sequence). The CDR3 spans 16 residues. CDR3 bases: TGTGCTAGCAGCTTAGCTGGTCGACAGGGTTTGAATGAGCAGTTCTTC. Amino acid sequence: CASSLAGRQGLNEQFF.

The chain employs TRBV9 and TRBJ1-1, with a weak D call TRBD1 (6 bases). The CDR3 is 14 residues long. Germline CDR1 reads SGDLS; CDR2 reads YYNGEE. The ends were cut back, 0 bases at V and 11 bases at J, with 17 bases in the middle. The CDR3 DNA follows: TGTGCCAGCAGCGTAGGCGGGGGCACTGGGAAGGCTTTCTTT. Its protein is CASSVGGGTGKAFF.

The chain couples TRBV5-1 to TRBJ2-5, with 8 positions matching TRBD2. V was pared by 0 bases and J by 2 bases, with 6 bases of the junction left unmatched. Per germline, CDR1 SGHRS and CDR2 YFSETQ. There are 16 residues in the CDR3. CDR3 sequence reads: CASSLAASGPQETQYF. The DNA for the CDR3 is TGCGCCAGCAGCTTGGCGGCTAGCGGGCCGCAAGAGACCCAGTACTTC.

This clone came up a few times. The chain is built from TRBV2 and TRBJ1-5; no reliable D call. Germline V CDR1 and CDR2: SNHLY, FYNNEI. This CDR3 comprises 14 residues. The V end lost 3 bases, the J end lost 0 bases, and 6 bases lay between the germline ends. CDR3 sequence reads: CASSDANSNQPQHF. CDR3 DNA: TGTGCCAGCAGTGATGCTAATAGCAATCAGCCCCAGCATTTT.

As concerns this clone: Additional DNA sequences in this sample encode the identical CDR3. The CDR3 is CASSPTGYEQYF. The CDR3 DNA sequence: TGTGCCAGCAGCCCTACGGGCTACGAGCAGTACTTC. The rearrangement uses TRBV7-9 and TRBJ2-7; D remains unclear. The germline V gene encodes CDR1 SEHNR and CDR2 FQNEAQ (reference sequence). Trimming took off 5 bases at V and 3 bases at J, with 8 bases between the two ends. CDR3 length: 12 residues.

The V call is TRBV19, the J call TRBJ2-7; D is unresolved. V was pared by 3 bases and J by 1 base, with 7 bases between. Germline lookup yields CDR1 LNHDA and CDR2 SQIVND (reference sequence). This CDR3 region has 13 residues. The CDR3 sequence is CASSMGQSYEQYF. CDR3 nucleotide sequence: TGTGCCAGTAGTATGGGCCAGTCCTACGAGCAGTACTTC.

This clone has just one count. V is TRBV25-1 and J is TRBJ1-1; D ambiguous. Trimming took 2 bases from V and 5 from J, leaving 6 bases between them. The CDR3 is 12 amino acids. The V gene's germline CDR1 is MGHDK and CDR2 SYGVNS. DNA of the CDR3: TGTGCCAGCAGTGAAGGCTGGACTGAAGCTTTCTTT. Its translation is CASSEGWTEAFF.

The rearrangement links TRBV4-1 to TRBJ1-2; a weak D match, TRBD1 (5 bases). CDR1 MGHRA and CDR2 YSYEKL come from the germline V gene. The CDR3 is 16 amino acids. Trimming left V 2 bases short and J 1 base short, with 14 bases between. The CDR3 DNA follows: TGCGCCAGCAGCCAACCCAGGGCCGGTCATAACTATGGCTACACCTTC. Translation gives CASSQPRAGHNYGYTF.

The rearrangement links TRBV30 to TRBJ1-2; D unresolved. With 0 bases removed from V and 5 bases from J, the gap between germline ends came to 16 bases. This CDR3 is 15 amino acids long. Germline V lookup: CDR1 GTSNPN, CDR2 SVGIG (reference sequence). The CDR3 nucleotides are TGTGCCTGGAGTGTAGGAGGGAGTGAGGCGTATGGCTACACCTTC. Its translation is CAWSVGGSEAYGYTF. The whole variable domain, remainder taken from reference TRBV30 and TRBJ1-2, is SQTIHQWPATLVQPVGSPLSLECTVEGTSNPNLYWYRQAAGRGLQLLFYSVGIGQISSEVPQNLSASRPQDRQFILSSKKLLLSDSGFYLCAWSVGGSEAYGYTFGSGTRLTVV.

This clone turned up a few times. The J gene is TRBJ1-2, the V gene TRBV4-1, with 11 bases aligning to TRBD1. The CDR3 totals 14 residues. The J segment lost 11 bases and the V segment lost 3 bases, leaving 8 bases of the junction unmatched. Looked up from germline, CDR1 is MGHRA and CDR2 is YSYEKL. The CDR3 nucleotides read TGCGCCAGCAGCCAGCACGGACAGGGGGCTAGTTACACCTTC. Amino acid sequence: CASSQHGQGASYTF.

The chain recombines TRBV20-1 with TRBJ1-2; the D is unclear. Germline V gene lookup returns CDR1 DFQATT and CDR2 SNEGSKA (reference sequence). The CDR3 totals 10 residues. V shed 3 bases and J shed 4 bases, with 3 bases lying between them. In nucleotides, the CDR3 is TGCAGTGCTAGGGCCTATGGCTACACCTTC. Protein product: CSARAYGYTF.

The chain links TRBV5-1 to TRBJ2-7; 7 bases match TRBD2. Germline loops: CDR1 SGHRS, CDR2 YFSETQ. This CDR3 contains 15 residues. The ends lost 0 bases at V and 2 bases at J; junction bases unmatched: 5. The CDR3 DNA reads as TGCGCCAGCAGCTTGGTAGCTAGCGGTGCCTACGAGCAGTACTTC. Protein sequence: CASSLVASGAYEQYF.

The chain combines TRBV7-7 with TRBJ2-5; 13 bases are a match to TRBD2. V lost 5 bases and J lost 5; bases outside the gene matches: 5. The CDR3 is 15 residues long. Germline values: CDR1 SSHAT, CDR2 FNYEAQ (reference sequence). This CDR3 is CASSPGLAGRETQYF. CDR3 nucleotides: TGTGCCAGCAGCCCGGGACTAGCGGGACGCGAGACCCAGTACTTC.

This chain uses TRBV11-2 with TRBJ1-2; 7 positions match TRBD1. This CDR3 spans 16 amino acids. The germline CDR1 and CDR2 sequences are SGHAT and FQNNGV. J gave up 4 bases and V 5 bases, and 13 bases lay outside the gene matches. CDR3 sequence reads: CASSPFGAGGAYGYTF. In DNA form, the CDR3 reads TGTGCCAGCAGCCCCTTTGGGGCAGGGGGAGCCTATGGCTACACCTTC.

DNA for the CDR3: TGTGCCAGCAGTTACAGCGGGTTTCGTAATGAGCAGTTCTTC. Residues: CASSYSGFRNEQFF. The chain joins TRBV6-2 or TRBV6-3 to TRBJ2-1; D possibly corresponds to TRBD2 (6 bases). This CDR3 region has 14 residues. The V gene lost 2 bases and the J gene lost 7 bases, with 12 bases spanning the gap. CDR1 MNHEY and CDR2 SVGEGT come from the germline V gene.

CDR3 residues: CASSVVAPQYF. DNA for the CDR3: TGTGCCAGCAGCGTCGTGGCCCCGCAGTACTTC. The rearrangement links TRBV2 to TRBJ2-7; D gene ambiguous. With 6 bases removed from V and 9 bases from J, the gap between germline ends came to 12 bases. This CDR3 spans 11 amino acids. The germline gives CDR1 SNHLY, CDR2 FYNNEI. Looking up the rest from reference TRBV2 and TRBJ2-7 gives the full variable domain: EPEVTQTPSHQVTQMGQEVILRCVPISNHLYFYWYRQILGQKVEFLVSFYNNEISEKSEIFDDQFSVERPDGSNFTLKIRSTKLEDSAMYFCASSVVAPQYFGPGTRLTVT.

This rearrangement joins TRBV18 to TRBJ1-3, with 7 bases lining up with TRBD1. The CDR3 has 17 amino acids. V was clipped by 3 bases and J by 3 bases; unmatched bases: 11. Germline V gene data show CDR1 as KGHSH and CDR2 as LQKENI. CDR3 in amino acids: CASSPPRQGVFGNTIYF. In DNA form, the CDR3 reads TGTGCCAGCTCACCCCCCAGGCAGGGGGTATTTGGAAACACCATATATTTT.

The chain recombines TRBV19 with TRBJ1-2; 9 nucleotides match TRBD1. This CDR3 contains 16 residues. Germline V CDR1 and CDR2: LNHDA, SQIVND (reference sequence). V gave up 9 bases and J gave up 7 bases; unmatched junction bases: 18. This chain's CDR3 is CASSPGTGRNSVGYTF. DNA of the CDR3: TGTGCCAGCTCACCCGGGACAGGGAGGAATTCCGTTGGCTACACCTTC.

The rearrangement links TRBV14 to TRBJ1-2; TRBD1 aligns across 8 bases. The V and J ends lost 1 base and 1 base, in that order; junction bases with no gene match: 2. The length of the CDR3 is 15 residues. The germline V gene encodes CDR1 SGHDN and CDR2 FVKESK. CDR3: CASSQGTGLNYGYTF. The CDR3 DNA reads TGTGCCAGCAGCCAAGGGACAGGGCTTAACTATGGCTACACCTTC.

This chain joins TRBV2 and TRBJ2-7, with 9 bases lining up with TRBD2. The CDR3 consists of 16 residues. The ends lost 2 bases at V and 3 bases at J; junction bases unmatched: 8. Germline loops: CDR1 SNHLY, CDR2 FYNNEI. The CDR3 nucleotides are TGTGCCAGCAGTGAATACACTAGCGGGCCGCTCTACGAGCAGTACTTC. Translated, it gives CASSEYTSGPLYEQYF. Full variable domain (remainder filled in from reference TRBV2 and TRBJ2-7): EPEVTQTPSHQVTQMGQEVILRCVPISNHLYFYWYRQILGQKVEFLVSFYNNEISEKSEIFDDQFSVERPDGSNFTLKIRSTKLEDSAMYFCASSEYTSGPLYEQYFGPGTRLTVT.

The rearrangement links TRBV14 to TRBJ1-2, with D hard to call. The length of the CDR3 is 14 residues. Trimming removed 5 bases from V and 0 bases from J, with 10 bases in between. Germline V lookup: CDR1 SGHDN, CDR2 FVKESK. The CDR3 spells CASSVSGTNYGYTF. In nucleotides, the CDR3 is TGTGCCAGCAGCGTCTCCGGGACTAACTATGGCTACACCTTC.